This T cell receptor beta chain derives from a study of cytomegalovirus exposure and HLA in healthy donors. General study findings and limits: With DRB1 most and HLA-C fewest, TCR association rates differed between HLA loci in a later analysis. Roughly uniform depth of sequencing across donors was assumed in presence/absence analyses. Among TCR sequences, most were rare, though some public TCRs appeared in many donors.

The CDR3 length is 13 residues. The ends lost 5 bases at V and 12 bases at J; junction bases unmatched: 10. Germline CDR1 and CDR2: MNHEY and SMNVEV (reference sequence). About this clone: Its specificity is not known.

Amplification used 60 Vbeta primers and 13 Jbeta primers. The protocol was immunoSEQ multiplex PCR, while the TCRdb copy is restricted to in-frame clones and leaves out a portion. The sample consists of nearly 200,000 clones, 70% to 80% of them appearing once. The chain combines TRBV27 with TRBJ2-1, with 7 positions matching TRBD2. This TCR derives from a male donor in good health and CMV-seropositive. The specimen was PBMCs. The DNA for the CDR3 is TGTGCCAGCAGTCCCCATGGGAGGGCCTCGCAGTTCTTC. As protein: CASSPHGRASQFF.